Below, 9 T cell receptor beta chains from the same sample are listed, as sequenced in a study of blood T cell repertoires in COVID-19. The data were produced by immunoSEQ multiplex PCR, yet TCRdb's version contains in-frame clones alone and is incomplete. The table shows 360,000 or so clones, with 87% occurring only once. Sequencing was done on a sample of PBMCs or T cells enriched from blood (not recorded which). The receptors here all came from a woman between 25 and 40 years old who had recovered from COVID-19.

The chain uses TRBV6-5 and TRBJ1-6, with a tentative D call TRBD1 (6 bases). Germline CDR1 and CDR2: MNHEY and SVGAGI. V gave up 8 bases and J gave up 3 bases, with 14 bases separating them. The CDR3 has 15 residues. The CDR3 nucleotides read TGTGCCAGCTTAGGACAGTACTTCTATAATTCACCCCTCCACTTT. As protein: CASLGQYFYNSPLHF.

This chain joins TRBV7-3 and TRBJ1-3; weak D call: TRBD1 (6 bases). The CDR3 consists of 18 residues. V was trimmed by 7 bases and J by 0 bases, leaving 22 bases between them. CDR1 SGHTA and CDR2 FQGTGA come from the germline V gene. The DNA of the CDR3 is TGTGCCAGCAAGGGGGGGACGTCTTCCTTTTACTCTGGAAACACCATATATTTT. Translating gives CASKGGTSSFYSGNTIYF.

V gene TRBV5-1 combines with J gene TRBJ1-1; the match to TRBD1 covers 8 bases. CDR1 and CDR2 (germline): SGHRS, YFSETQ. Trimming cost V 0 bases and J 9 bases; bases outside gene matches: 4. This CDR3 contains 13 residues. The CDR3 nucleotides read TGCGCCAGCAGCTTGGCCGGACAGGGCCAAGCTTTCTTT. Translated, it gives CASSLAGQGQAFF.

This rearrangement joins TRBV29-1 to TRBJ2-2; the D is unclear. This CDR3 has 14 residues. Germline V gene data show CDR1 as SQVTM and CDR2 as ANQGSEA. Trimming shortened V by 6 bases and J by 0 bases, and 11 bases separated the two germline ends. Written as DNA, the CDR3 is TGCAGCGTCGCGTACAGAGCGAACACCGGGGAGCTGTTTTTT. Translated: CSVAYRANTGELFF.

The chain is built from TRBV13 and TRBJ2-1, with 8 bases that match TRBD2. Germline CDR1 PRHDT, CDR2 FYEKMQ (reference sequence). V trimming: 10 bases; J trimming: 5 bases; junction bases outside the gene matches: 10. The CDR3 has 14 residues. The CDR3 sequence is CATTGGGPNNEQFF. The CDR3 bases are TGTGCCACCACAGGCGGGGGGCCGAACAATGAGCAGTTCTTC.

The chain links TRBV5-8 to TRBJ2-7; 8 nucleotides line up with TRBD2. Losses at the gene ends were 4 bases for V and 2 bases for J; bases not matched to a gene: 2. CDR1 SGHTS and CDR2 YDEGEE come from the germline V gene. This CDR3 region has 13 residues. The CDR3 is CASSRGGPYEQYF. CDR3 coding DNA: TGTGCCAGCAGCCGCGGGGGGCCCTACGAGCAGTACTTC.

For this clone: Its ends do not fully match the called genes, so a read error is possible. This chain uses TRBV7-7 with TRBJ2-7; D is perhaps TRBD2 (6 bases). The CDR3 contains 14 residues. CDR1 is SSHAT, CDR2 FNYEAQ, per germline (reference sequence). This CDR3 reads CASSSAGRPDEQYF. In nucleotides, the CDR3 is TGTGCTAGCAGCTCTGCCGGGAGACCCGACGAGCAGTACTTC. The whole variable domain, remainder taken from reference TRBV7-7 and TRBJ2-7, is GAGVSQSPRYKVTKRGQDVTLRCDPISSHATLYWYQQALGQGPEFLTYFNYEAQPDKSGLPSDRFSAERPEGSISTLTIQRTEQRDSAMYRCASSSAGRPDEQYFGPGTRLTVT.

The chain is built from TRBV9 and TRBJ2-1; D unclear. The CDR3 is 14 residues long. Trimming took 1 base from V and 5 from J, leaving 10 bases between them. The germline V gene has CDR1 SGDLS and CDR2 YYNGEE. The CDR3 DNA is TGTGCCAGCAGCGTATCCAGTCCAGACAATGAGCAGTTCTTC. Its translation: CASSVSSPDNEQFF.

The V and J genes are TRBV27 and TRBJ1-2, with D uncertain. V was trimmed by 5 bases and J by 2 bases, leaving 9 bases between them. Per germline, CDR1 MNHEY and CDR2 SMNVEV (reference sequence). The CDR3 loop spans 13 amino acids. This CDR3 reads CASSPSQNYGYTF. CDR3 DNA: TGTGCCAGCAGTCCATCACAAAACTATGGCTACACCTTC.